This T cell receptor beta chain derives from a study of Graves' ophthalmopathy and Graves' hyperthyroidism. The CDR3 length is 14 residues. Trimming shortened V by 7 bases and J by 5 bases, and 17 bases separated the two germline ends. Hyperthyroidism patients had new diagnoses, durations under 2 months, and ages of 18 to 65. The study, taken as a whole, reports: The blood repertoire also included most expanded thyroid clonotypes above 0.001 frequency. Cross-validated, the 13-signature model showed 87.88%/81.08% sensitivity/specificity, and 80%/75% in the test set.

Points on this clonotype: Antigen: not known.

Amplification of the TCR beta CDR3 regions used RNA transcripts (as template). An initial RT-PCR round employing HTBI primers preceded a second-round multiplex PCR. TCRdb itself ran the multiplex PCR reads through MiXCR, one entry per CDR3 protein. The sample holds just over 600,000 distinct CDR3 sequences; about a fifth are singletons and the top ten take around 6.5%. Specimen: peripheral blood. The clonotype comes from a woman aged 18-29 years with stable Graves' hyperthyroidism. Some clones in this sample may be carry-over from other donors' samples. The V call is TRBV12-3 or TRBV12-4, the J call TRBJ2-5; tentatively, D is TRBD1 or TRBD2 (5 bases each). CDR3 region: CASNGTPLGETQYF. For the CDR3, the DNA is TGTGCCAGCAACGGGACCCCTTTAGGGGAGACCCAGTACTTC.